This T cell receptor (beta chain) was observed in a study of shared clonotypes between healthy human individuals. It was at deep level that the assay was run. Libraries were prepared by immunoSEQ multiplex PCR; TCRdb keeps only in-frame clonotypes and omits some of them. The sample yields roughly 1,500,000 clones, approximately 98.5% seen once. The receptor comes from a man between 25 and 39 years old in good health. Sequencing was done on a sample of naive CD4+ T cells sorted from blood. Subset: CD45RA+ positively selected.

The DNA for the CDR3 is TGCGCCAGCAGCCAGGCCTGGCCCGGAGATACGCAGTATTTT. Amino acids: CASSQAWPGDTQYF. This rearrangement joins TRBV4-3 to TRBJ2-3; D not resolved. This CDR3 spans 14 amino acids. The V gene's germline CDR1 is LGHNA and CDR2 YSLEER. V lost 3 bases to trimming and J lost 5 bases, with 12 bases between them.